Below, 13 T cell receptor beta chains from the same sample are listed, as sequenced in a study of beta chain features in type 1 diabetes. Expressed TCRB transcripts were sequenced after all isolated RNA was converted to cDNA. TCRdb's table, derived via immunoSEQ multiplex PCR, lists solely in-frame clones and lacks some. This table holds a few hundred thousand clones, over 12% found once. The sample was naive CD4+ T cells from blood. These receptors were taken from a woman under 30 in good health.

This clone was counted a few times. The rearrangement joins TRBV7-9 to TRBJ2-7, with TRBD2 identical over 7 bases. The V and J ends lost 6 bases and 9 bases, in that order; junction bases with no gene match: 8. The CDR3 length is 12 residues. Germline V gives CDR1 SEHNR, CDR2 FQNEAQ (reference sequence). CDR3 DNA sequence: TGTGCCAGCAGTCGGACTAGTTCCGGGCAGTACTTC. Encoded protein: CASSRTSSGQYF.

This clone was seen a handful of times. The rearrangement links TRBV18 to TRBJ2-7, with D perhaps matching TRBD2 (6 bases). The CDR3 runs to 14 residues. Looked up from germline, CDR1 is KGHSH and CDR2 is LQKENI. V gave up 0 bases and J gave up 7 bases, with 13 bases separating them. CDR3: CASSPPSLAREQYF. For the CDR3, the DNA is TGTGCCAGCTCACCACCGTCCCTAGCGAGGGAGCAGTACTTC.

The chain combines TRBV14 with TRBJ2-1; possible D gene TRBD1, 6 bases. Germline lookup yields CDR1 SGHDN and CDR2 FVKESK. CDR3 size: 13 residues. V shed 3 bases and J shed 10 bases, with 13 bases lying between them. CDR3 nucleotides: TGTGCCAGCAGCCAGAGACAGGTTATCGAGCAGTTCTTC. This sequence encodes CASSQRQVIEQFF.

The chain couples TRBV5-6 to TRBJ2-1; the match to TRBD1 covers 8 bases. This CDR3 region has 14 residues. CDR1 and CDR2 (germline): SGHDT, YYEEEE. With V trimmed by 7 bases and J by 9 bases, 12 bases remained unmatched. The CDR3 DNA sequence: TGTGCCAGCTTTACAGGGGGAACATCTGGTGAGCAGTTCTTC. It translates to CASFTGGTSGEQFF.

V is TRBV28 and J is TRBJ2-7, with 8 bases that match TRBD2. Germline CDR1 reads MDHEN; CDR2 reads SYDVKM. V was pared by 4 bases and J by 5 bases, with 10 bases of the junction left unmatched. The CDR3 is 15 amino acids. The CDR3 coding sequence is TGTGCCAGCAGTTCCCCGGTCGGGAGGGGCGACGAGCAGTACTTC. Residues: CASSSPVGRGDEQYF. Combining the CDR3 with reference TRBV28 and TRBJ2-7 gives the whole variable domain DVKVTQSSRYLVKRTGEKVFLECVQDMDHENMFWYRQDPGLGLRLIYFSYDVKMKEKGDIPEGYSVSREKKERFSLILESASTNQTSMYLCASSSPVGRGDEQYFGPGTRLTVT.

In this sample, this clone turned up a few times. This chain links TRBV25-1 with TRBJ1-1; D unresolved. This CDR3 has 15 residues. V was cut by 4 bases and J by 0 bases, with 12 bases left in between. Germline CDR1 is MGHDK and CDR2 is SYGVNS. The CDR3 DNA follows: TGTGCCAGCAGTGGAAGGACGGACTTGAACACTGAAGCTTTCTTT. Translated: CASSGRTDLNTEAFF.

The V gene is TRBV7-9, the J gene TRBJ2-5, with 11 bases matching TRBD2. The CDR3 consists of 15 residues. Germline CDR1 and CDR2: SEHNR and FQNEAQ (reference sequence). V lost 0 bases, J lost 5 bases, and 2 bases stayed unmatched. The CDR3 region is CASSLAASGRETQYF. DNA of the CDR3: TGTGCCAGCAGCTTAGCGGCTAGCGGGAGGGAGACCCAGTACTTC. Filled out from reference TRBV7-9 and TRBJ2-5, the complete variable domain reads DTGVSQNPRHKITKRGQNVTFRCDPISEHNRLYWYRQTLGQGPEFLTYFQNEAQLEKSRLLSDRFSAERPKGSFSTLEIQRTEQGDSAMYLCASSLAASGRETQYFGPGTRLLVL.

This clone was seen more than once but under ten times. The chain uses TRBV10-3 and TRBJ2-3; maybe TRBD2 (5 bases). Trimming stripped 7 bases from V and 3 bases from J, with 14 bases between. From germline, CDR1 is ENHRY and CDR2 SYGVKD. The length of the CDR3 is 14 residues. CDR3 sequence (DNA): TGTGCCATCAAAGAGGGAACATCAACAGATACGCAGTATTTT. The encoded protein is CAIKEGTSTDTQYF.

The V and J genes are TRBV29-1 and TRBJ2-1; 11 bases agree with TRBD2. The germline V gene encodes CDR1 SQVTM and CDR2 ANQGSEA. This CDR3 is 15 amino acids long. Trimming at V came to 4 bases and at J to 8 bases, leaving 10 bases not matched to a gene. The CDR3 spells CSVVLSSGRKDEQFF. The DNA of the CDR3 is TGCAGCGTTGTATTATCTAGCGGGAGGAAAGATGAGCAGTTCTTC.

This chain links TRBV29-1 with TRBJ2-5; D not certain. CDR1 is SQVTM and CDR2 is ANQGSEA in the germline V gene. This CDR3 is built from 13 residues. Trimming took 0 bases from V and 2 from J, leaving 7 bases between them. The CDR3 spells CSVEDRRQETQYF. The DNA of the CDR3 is TGCAGCGTTGAAGATCGGCGGCAAGAGACCCAGTACTTC.

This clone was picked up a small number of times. The CDR3 DNA reads TGTGCCAGTAGCCGGCCGGCGGCGAACACTGAAGCTTTCTTT. As protein: CASSRPAANTEAFF. The chain employs TRBV19 and TRBJ1-1; D unresolved. The V and J ends lost 6 bases and 1 base respectively, with 12 bases between them. Germline V gene data show CDR1 as LNHDA and CDR2 as SQIVND (reference sequence). This CDR3 is 14 amino acids long.

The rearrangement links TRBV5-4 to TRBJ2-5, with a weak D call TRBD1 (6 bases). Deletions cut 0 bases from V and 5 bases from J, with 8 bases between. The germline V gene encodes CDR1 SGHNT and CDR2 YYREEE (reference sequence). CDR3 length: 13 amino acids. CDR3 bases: TGTGCCAGCAGCTTGGCAGGGGTGGAGACCCAGTACTTC. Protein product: CASSLAGVETQYF.

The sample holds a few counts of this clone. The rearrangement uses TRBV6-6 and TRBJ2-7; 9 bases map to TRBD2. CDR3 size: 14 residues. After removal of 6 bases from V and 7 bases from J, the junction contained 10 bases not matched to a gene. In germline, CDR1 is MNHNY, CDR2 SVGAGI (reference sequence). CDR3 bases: TGTGCCAGCAGGTTCGGGCTTAGCGGGGGTGAGCAGTACTTC. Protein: CASRFGLSGGEQYF.